The clone carrying this TCR beta chain was found a few times. Its antigen remains unidentified. This entry comes from a study of yellow fever vaccine responses in identical twins. Study-wide results and caveats: Convergence reportedly seemed to mark part of the twins' vaccine T cell response, with personalization marking the rest.

TCRdb analysed the RT-PCR reads with MiXCR anew, one entry per CDR3 protein. Among 30,000 to 40,000 distinct CDR3 sequences listed, less than 70% were seen once. CDR3 length: 15 residues. With V trimmed by 1 base and J by 5 bases, 7 bases remained unmatched. Source: T cells from blood (PBMCs), unsorted or a sorted subset (not recorded which), taken before or after yellow fever vaccination (not recorded which). The origin of this receptor is a woman under 30 who received the yellow fever vaccine. This chain links TRBV7-1 with TRBJ2-5, with TRBD2 matching over 7 bases. TRBV7-1 is assigned to the ORF class and has an uncertain function. CDR3 in amino acids: CASSSGGGVVETQYF. In nucleotides, the CDR3 is TGTGCCAGCAGCTCAGGGGGGGGGGTTGTGGAGACCCAGTACTTC.